The sequence of this T cell receptor (beta chain) was determined in a study of cytomegalovirus exposure and HLA in healthy donors. The PCR contained 60 Vbeta and 13 Jbeta primers. The protocol was immunoSEQ multiplex PCR, while the TCRdb copy is restricted to in-frame clones and leaves out a portion. The sample includes under 170,000 clones, 75% to 85% seen only once; the top ten take roughly 6%. CDR1 is GTSNPN, CDR2 SVGIG, per germline (reference sequence). V was pared by 1 base and J by 2 bases, with 5 bases of the junction left unmatched. This CDR3 has 14 residues. Everyone who donated was a healthy bone marrow donor.

Sequenced input: PBMCs. The chain links TRBV30 to TRBJ2-7; 7 bases map to TRBD2. This TCR derives from a man aged 45-60 years in good health and CMV-seropositive. The CDR3 loop is CAWSGGRGAYEQYF. Written as DNA, the CDR3 is TGTGCCTGGAGTGGCGGGAGAGGGGCCTACGAGCAGTACTTC.